The next 11 T cell receptor beta chains were all read from a single sample in a study of control samples from healthy donors and cancer patients. Assay used: immunoSEQ multiplex PCR; TCRdb lists only in-frame clones, some missing. The sample consists of about 150,000 clones, almost 90% of them appearing once. The specimen was blood. Every receptor here comes from a man aged 18 to 35 in good health.

The chain employs TRBV7-9 and TRBJ1-5; the match to TRBD1 covers 7 bases. V lost 6 bases, J lost 11 bases, and 13 bases stayed unmatched. This CDR3 is 14 amino acids long. From germline, CDR1 is SEHNR and CDR2 FQNEAQ (reference sequence). The CDR3 DNA sequence: TGTGCCAGCAGTTGGGGGACAGCGAATTTGGCCCAGCATTTT. This encodes CASSWGTANLAQHF.

V and J are TRBV4-2 and TRBJ2-3, with a possible D match to TRBD2 (5 bases). CDR3 length: 17 amino acids. In germline, CDR1 is LGHNA, CDR2 YNFKEQ. Trimming cost V 0 bases and J 6 bases, with 19 bases left between them. In nucleotides, the CDR3 is TGTGCCAGCAGCCAAGAAGAACTTGGCGGACTGGGGGATACGCAGTATTTT. Amino acids: CASSQEELGGLGDTQYF.

The chain has TRBV30 and TRBJ1-2; TRBD1 matches 8 bases. The CDR3 is 13 amino acids. Trimming at V came to 3 bases and at J to 4 bases, leaving 4 bases not matched to a gene. Germline CDR1 and CDR2: GTSNPN and SVGIG (reference sequence). DNA for the CDR3: TGTGCCTGGAGCGGACAGGGCGGCTATGGCTACACCTTC. Its protein product is CAWSGQGGYGYTF.

This sequence joins TRBV6-6 and TRBJ2-3, with 12 bases that match TRBD2. Germline V gene lookup returns CDR1 MNHNY and CDR2 SVGAGI (reference sequence). The CDR3 contains 19 residues. J was trimmed by 0 bases and V by 5 bases; bases with no gene match: 12. The CDR3 loop reads CASSRTSGIQLLSTDTQYF. CDR3 nucleotides: TGTGCCAGCAGTCGGACTAGCGGGATTCAACTTCTAAGCACAGATACGCAGTATTTT.

The chain is built from TRBV6-4 and TRBJ2-1; a weak D match, TRBD2 (6 bases). The CDR3 runs 17 residues. Trimming cost V 7 bases and J 4 bases, with 23 bases left between them. Germline values: CDR1 MRHNA, CDR2 SNTAGT. The CDR3: CASTGAPGEEQYNEQFF. The CDR3 nucleotides are TGTGCCAGCACCGGGGCCCCTGGGGAGGAGCAATACAATGAGCAGTTCTTC.

This clone was found once. The rearrangement links TRBV5-1 to TRBJ2-5; TRBD2 matches 9 bases. Germline V gene sequence: CDR1 SGHRS, CDR2 YFSETQ. There are 15 residues in the CDR3. Trimming removed 3 bases from V and 5 bases from J; junction bases left unmatched: 8. CDR3 DNA sequence: TGCGCCAGCAGCTCGGTAGCGGGGGTGATCGAGACCCAGTACTTC. Protein product: CASSSVAGVIETQYF. The entire variable domain, with the rest obtained from reference TRBV5-1 and TRBJ2-5, is as follows: KAGVTQTPRYLIKTRGQQVTLSCSPISGHRSVSWYQQTPGQGLQFLFEYFSETQRNKGNFPGRFSGRQFSNSRSEMNVSTLELGDSALYLCASSSVAGVIETQYFGPGTRLLVL.

The rearrangement uses TRBV29-1 and TRBJ2-5; D remains ambiguous. Germline V gives CDR1 SQVTM, CDR2 ANQGSEA. Trimming cost V 3 bases and J 4 bases, with 6 bases left between them. The CDR3 is made up of 11 amino acids. The CDR3 nucleotides read TGCAGCGTTGATGTGGGAGAGACCCAGTACTTC. It is translated as CSVDVGETQYF.

This chain uses TRBV7-2 with TRBJ1-1, with D perhaps matching TRBD1 (5 bases). CDR3 length: 13 amino acids. V dropped 2 bases and J dropped 3 bases, with 7 bases sitting between them. Germline V gene sequence: CDR1 SGHTA, CDR2 FQGNSA. Here the CDR3 DNA reads TGTGCCAGCAGCTTACAGGGATACACTGAAGCTTTCTTT. Protein: CASSLQGYTEAFF.

The rearrangement links TRBV4-2 to TRBJ1-1; tentative D call: TRBD1 (6 bases). Germline CDR1 reads LGHNA; CDR2 reads YNFKEQ. This CDR3 spans 16 amino acids. V gave up 0 bases and J gave up 2 bases, with 13 bases separating them. CDR3 protein: CASSQDKWGGNTEAFF. CDR3 sequence (DNA): TGTGCCAGCAGCCAAGATAAATGGGGGGGCAACACTGAAGCTTTCTTT.

The chain combines TRBV28 with TRBJ1-1; possible D gene TRBD1, 6 bases. V gave up 6 bases and J gave up 1 base, with 9 bases separating them. Per germline, CDR1 MDHEN and CDR2 SYDVKM. The CDR3 runs to 13 residues. CDR3 nucleotides: TGTGCCAGCAGACCGGACAGGAACACTGAAGCTTTCTTT. Translation: CASRPDRNTEAFF. The whole variable domain, filled in from reference TRBV28 and TRBJ1-1, reads DVKVTQSSRYLVKRTGEKVFLECVQDMDHENMFWYRQDPGLGLRLIYFSYDVKMKEKGDIPEGYSVSREKKERFSLILESASTNQTSMYLCASRPDRNTEAFFGQGTRLTVV.

The chain employs TRBV21-1 and TRBJ2-5; the DNA was not used to check the table's D call, TRBD1. TRBV21-1 is termed a pseudogene. The CDR3 sequence is 15 residues long. The CDR3 nucleotides are TGTGCCAGCAGCAAAGCTGGACAGGGGGACGAGACCCAGTACTTC. Translated, it gives CASSKAGQGDETQYF.